This T cell receptor (beta chain) was captured in a study of T cell responses to AZD1222 COVID-19 vaccine. CDR3 size: 14 residues. CDR1 and CDR2 from the germline V gene are MNHEY and SVGAGI. Between the trimmed V and J ends, which lost 0 bases and 5 bases, there was a span of 8 bases. Some clones are missing from TCRdb's copy, which holds only in-frame ones; the method was immunoSEQ multiplex PCR. The data show 130,000 to 150,000 clones, approximately 88% seen once. Here the sequenced sample was peripheral blood, taken on day 0 of AZD1222 vaccination. This rearrangement joins TRBV6-5 to TRBJ1-5; D unclear. The source is an adult in good health. CDR3 nucleotide sequence: TGTGCCAGCAGTTACTCAGGGTCGGATCAGCCCCAGCATTTT. Translation: CASSYSGSDQPQHF.